This T cell receptor (beta chain) was captured in a study of PD-L1 blockade in urothelial cancer (dated by TCRdb to between 2016 and 2019). Background for the entire study: Therapy was started at some point between 2014 and 2016 for all patients, and atezolizumab 1,200 mg was administered intravenously every 3 weeks. In the same patients, pretreatment tumors underwent whole exome sequencing and RNA sequencing in addition to TCR sequencing. Nine patients achieved durable clinical benefit and about 19 did not. Pretreatment blood TCR-seq was available for about 27 patients, at least one posttreatment blood collection was obtained for about 24 patients, and tumor TCR-seq was available for about 24 patients. Blood samples were analyzed at two time points: 3 weeks after treatment start (second dose) and 6 weeks after treatment start. Progression-free survival longer than 6 months counted as durable clinical benefit, and TCR features were additionally tested against both progression-free and overall survival. The study was an exploratory multi-omic analysis of somatic, immune and clinical correlates of response to PD-L1 blockade with atezolizumab in urothelial cancer. About nine tenths of the roughly 29 patients were males with bladder-origin urothelial cancer, and about two thirds of the roughly 30 reported a prior smoking history. Patients had an ECOG performance status of 0 or 1 and had received between 0 and 3 prior chemotherapy regimens. Pretreatment tumor samples, along with matched peripheral blood serially collected before and after atezolizumab treatment, were subjected to TCR sequencing. Blood samples gave a median of roughly 150,000 T cells and tens of thousands of unique TCRs, with a median clonality of roughly 0.081. General findings and caveats noted by the study authors: Because of the small sample size (n ≈ 27) and the many exploratory analyses performed, the results are intended to be regarded as hypothesis-generating. Improved progression-free and overall survival was associated with having pretreatment peripheral blood TCR clonality below the median. Patients with durable benefit showed greater expansion of tumor-associated TCR clones in peripheral blood 3 weeks after starting treatment (n of about 21, p = 0.022).

This clone occurred a few times. The specificity of this receptor is unknown. Mismatch with germline at one junction end may stem from a read error. The germline V gene supplies CDR1 WSHSY and CDR2 SAAADI. Including the terminal cysteine and phenylalanine, the CDR3 comprises 14 residues. This entry keeps only the CDR3 DNA: 42 bases, framed from base 1. What this sample's time point label stands for: pretreatment peripheral blood. The cohort included 29 patients with locally advanced or metastatic urothelial carcinoma who were treated at Memorial Sloan Kettering on a trial protocol. Peripheral blood mononuclear cells were collected pretreatment and during treatment, with between 1 and 8 total time points per patient. The Qiagen DNeasy Blood extraction kit was used to purify genomic DNA from total PBMCs and tumor samples. PBMCs were collected pretreatment and during treatment, and were isolated and stored as previously described.

Synthetic TCR analog templates were spiked into each PCR so that absolute template abundance could be estimated from read counts. The immunoSEQ assay used bias-controlled V and J gene primers to amplify TCRbeta CDR3 regions from genomic DNA. Rearranged TCRbeta segments were sequenced at approximately 20X coverage. As for how the authors treated the data: Sequencing errors were corrected by clustering, and CDR3s were annotated against IMGT so that V, D and J genes could be assigned. Downstream analyses used only productive TCRbeta rearrangements and left out out-of-frame or stop-codon sequences. Clonality was computed as one minus Shannon entropy normalized by the log of the number of unique productive sequences. Fisher's exact test with Benjamini-Hochberg correction, using a cutoff of adjusted p below 0.01, was how clones that differed between time points or between blood and tumor were identified. TCRdb took over this immuneACCESS table, retaining in-frame rearrangements with V and J assigned. Such tables are incomplete; in checked studies, under half of the missing clones stem from an unresolved V gene, and the remainder is unexplained. V and J calls and clone size come straight from that table; D and trimming were deduced from the DNA. Across this sample there are 50,000 to 65,000 clones, with around 86% seen only once. Under 3.5% of the sample goes to the ten largest clones.

The chain is encoded by TRBV10-2 joined to TRBJ2-3, and possibly TRBD1, on 5 matching bases. Sequenced material: PBMCs, taken around atezolizumab (anti-PD-L1) treatment. This clonotype was sampled from a man aged 70 or older with urothelial cancer. The DNA reads TGCGCCAGCCGTGACAGCGCGAGCACAGATACGCAGTATTTT. This is translated as CASRDSASTDTQYF.